Listed below are T cell receptor beta chains from one sample, sequenced in a study of long-term antiretroviral therapy in people with HIV. Libraries were prepared by immunoSEQ multiplex PCR; TCRdb keeps only in-frame clonotypes and omits some of them. The sample records roughly 15,000 clones, roughly 82% being singletons. The starting material was unsorted PBMCs, obtained 0.4 years after starting antiretroviral therapy. These receptor sequences come from a man aged 30 to 45 with HIV. Each CDR3 is given with its conserved first and last residue. The D gene is left open where the match is weak. Clone size is shown for a subset of rows, as once, few, many or a class of expanded clone.

v_call: TRBV5-1
d_call: TRBD2
clone_size: .
j_call: TRBJ2-3
cdr3_nt: TGCGCCAGCAGCTTGGGAGCGGGGCTCAGTAGCACAGATACGCAGTATTTT
cdr3_aa: CASSLGAGLSSTDTQYF

v_call: TRBV13
d_call: .
clone_size: .
j_call: TRBJ2-5
cdr3_nt: TGTGCCAGCAGCTTATCGGACGGCGGAGGGGGGGAGACCCAGTACTTC
cdr3_aa: CASSLSDGGGGETQYF

v_call: TRBV19
d_call: .
clone_size: .
j_call: TRBJ2-5
cdr3_nt: TGTGCCACCTCGGGGAACCAAGAGACCCAGTACTTC
cdr3_aa: CATSGNQETQYF

v_call: TRBV30
d_call: .
clone_size: once
j_call: TRBJ2-4
cdr3_nt: TGTGCCTGGAGCAGGGTAACTAAAAACATTCAGTACTTC
cdr3_aa: CAWSRVTKNIQYF

v_call: TRBV6-5
d_call: .
clone_size: .
j_call: TRBJ2-1
cdr3_nt: TGTGCCAGCAGTCCCGGACAGTGGGGGGGCAATGAGCAGTTCTTC
cdr3_aa: CASSPGQWGGNEQFF

v_call: TRBV5-5
d_call: TRBD1
clone_size: .
j_call: TRBJ1-6
cdr3_nt: TGTGCCAGCAGCCGCCTTTTCATGCTACAGGGGCCCAATTCACCCCTCCACTTT
cdr3_aa: CASSRLFMLQGPNSPLHF

v_call: TRBV28
d_call: .
clone_size: few
j_call: TRBJ1-4
cdr3_nt: TGTGCCAGCAGTCCACCAGGGTTTCGGGAAAAACTGTTTTTT
cdr3_aa: CASSPPGFREKLFF

v_call: TRBV2
d_call: .
clone_size: once
j_call: TRBJ2-7
cdr3_nt: TGTGCCAGCAGTGAACTGGGCGGCACCTACGAGCAGTACTTC
cdr3_aa: CASSELGGTYEQYF

v_call: TRBV15
d_call: .
clone_size: .
j_call: TRBJ1-1
cdr3_nt: TGTGCCACCAGCAGAGTTGAGAGAAACGCTGAAGCTTTCTTT
cdr3_aa: CATSRVERNAEAFF

v_call: TRBV15
d_call: TRBD1
clone_size: .
j_call: TRBJ2-7
cdr3_nt: TGTGCCACCAGCTGGACAGGGTCCTCGGCCGGGCAGTACTTC
cdr3_aa: CATSWTGSSAGQYF

v_call: TRBV18
d_call: .
clone_size: .
j_call: TRBJ1-5
cdr3_nt: TGTGCCAGCTCACCCCAGCAACCCGGAAGCAATCAGCCCCAGCATTTT
cdr3_aa: CASSPQQPGSNQPQHF

v_call: TRBV2
d_call: .
clone_size: once
j_call: TRBJ1-4
cdr3_nt: TGTGCCAGCAAGGGGCTTGACGAAAAACTGTTTTTT
cdr3_aa: CASKGLDEKLFF

v_call: TRBV7-9
d_call: .
clone_size: .
j_call: TRBJ2-7
cdr3_nt: TGTGCCAGCAGCTTAGACAGTTTAGGCTACGAGCAGTACTTC
cdr3_aa: CASSLDSLGYEQYF

v_call: TRBV5-4
d_call: TRBD2
clone_size: .
j_call: TRBJ2-7
cdr3_nt: TGTGCCAGCAGTAGCGGGACTAGCCCCGAGCAGTACTTC
cdr3_aa: CASSSGTSPEQYF

v_call: TRBV7-9
d_call: .
clone_size: .
j_call: TRBJ2-5
cdr3_nt: TGTGCCAGCAGCTTGCTCGGAGAGACCCAGTACTTC
cdr3_aa: CASSLLGETQYF

v_call: TRBV7-8
d_call: .
clone_size: .
j_call: TRBJ1-4
cdr3_nt: TGTGCCAGCAGCCTCGATGAAAAACTGTTTTTT
cdr3_aa: CASSLDEKLFF

v_call: TRBV19
d_call: .
clone_size: .
j_call: TRBJ1-1
cdr3_nt: TGTGCCAGTTCACTTCAGGGGAACACTGAAGCTTTCTTT
cdr3_aa: CASSLQGNTEAFF

v_call: TRBV4-1
d_call: .
clone_size: .
j_call: TRBJ1-3
cdr3_nt: TGCGCCAGCAGCCAGGAAAAACAACCCCCTGGAAACACCATATATTTT
cdr3_aa: CASSQEKQPPGNTIYF

v_call: TRBV7-9
d_call: .
clone_size: .
j_call: TRBJ2-1
cdr3_nt: TGTGCCAGCAGTTTCGGACTGTTGAGCTCCTACAATGAGCAGTTCTTC
cdr3_aa: CASSFGLLSSYNEQFF

v_call: TRBV5-1
d_call: .
clone_size: .
j_call: TRBJ2-5
cdr3_nt: TGCGCCAGCAGCTTGACGGGCGGACAAGAGACCCAGTACTTC
cdr3_aa: CASSLTGGQETQYF

v_call: TRBV5-1
d_call: .
clone_size: .
j_call: TRBJ2-3
cdr3_nt: TGCGCCAGCAGCTTCCGACTAGTGGGGGCAGATACGCAGTATTTT
cdr3_aa: CASSFRLVGADTQYF

v_call: TRBV13
d_call: TRBD2
clone_size: .
j_call: TRBJ2-7
cdr3_nt: TGTGCCAGCAGCCGACGAAGCGGGAGGGCCCCGTACGAGCAGTACTTC
cdr3_aa: CASSRRSGRAPYEQYF

v_call: TRBV7-9
d_call: .
clone_size: .
j_call: TRBJ1-2
cdr3_nt: TGTGCCAGCAGCTTAGCGACGCCTACCGATGGCTACACCTTC
cdr3_aa: CASSLATPTDGYTF

v_call: TRBV4-1
d_call: TRBD1
clone_size: .
j_call: TRBJ2-5
cdr3_nt: TGCGCCAGCAGCCCAACAGGGGGCGCTTCAGAGACCCAGTACTTC
cdr3_aa: CASSPTGGASETQYF

v_call: TRBV11-3
d_call: .
clone_size: .
j_call: TRBJ2-3
cdr3_nt: TGTGCCAGCCCGGGCCGGGGGAGCACAGATACGCAGTATTTT
cdr3_aa: CASPGRGSTDTQYF

v_call: TRBV14
d_call: TRBD1
clone_size: .
j_call: TRBJ2-7
cdr3_nt: TGTGCCAGCAGCCAAGACGGGCCTAGGACAGGGAGCTCCTACGAGCAGTACTTC
cdr3_aa: CASSQDGPRTGSSYEQYF